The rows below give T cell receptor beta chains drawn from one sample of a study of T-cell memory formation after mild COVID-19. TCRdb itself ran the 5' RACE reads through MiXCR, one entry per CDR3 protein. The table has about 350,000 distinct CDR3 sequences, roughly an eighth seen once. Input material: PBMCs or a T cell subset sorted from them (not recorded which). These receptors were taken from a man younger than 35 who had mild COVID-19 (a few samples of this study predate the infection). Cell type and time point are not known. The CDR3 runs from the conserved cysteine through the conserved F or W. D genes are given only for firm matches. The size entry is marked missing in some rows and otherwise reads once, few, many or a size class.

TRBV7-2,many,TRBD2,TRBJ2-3,TGTGCCAGCAGCCTAACTCCCCGGACTAGCGGGGGGTTCACAGATACGCAGTATTTT,CASSLTPRTSGGFTDTQYF
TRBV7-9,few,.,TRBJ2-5,TGTGCCAGCAGCTGGGCGGGGGCCCGGGAGACCCAGTACTTC,CASSWAGARETQYF
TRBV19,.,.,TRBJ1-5,TGTGCCAGTAGTATTATCGGCTCCAGACATAGCAATCAGCCCCAGCATTTT,CASSIIGSRHSNQPQHF
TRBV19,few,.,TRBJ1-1,TGTGCCAGTAGTAAGGCTGCCGGGGGAACCACTGAAGCTTTCTTT,CASSKAAGGTTEAFF
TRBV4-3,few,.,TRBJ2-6,TGCGCCAGCAGCCAAGATTACGTAACAGGGTCTGGGGCCAACGTCCTGACTTTC,CASSQDYVTGSGANVLTF
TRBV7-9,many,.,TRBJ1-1,TGTGCCAGCAGCTTAGCGAGGTCAGCACCGAACACTGAAGCTTTCTTT,CASSLARSAPNTEAFF
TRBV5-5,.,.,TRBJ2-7,TGTGCCAGCAGCTTGCCAGGGGCCTACGAGCAGTACTTC,CASSLPGAYEQYF
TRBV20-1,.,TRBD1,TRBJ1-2,TGCAGTCCGGACAGGGGCGAAGCTAACTATGGCTACACCTTC,CSPDRGEANYGYTF
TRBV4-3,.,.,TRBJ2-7,TGCGCCAGCAGCCGGAGTGGGGGGACCGAGCAGTACTTC,CASSRSGGTEQYF
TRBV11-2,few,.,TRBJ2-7,TGTGCCAGCAGCTTTACAGCCGGGACCCGCTCCTTCGAGCAGTACTTC,CASSFTAGTRSFEQYF
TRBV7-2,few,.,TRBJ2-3,TGTGCCAGCAGCTGGGAACCGTTAGATACGCAGTATTTT,CASSWEPLDTQYF
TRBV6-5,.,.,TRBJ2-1,TGTGCCAGCAGTATTAAATTGGGGCCTGAGCAGTTCTTC,CASSIKLGPEQFF
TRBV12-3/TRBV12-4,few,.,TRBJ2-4,TGTGCCAGCAGTTTACGACCGAAAAACATTCAGTACTTC,CASSLRPKNIQYF
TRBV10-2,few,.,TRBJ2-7,TGCGCCAGCAGTGATGAGCCCAGCTCCTACGAGCAGTACTTC,CASSDEPSSYEQYF
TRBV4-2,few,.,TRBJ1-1,TGTGCCAGCAGCCAGTTCCGGGACACGAACACTGAAGCTTTCTTT,CASSQFRDTNTEAFF
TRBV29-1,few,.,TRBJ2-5,TGCAGCGTTGCTGGCAGGCTCCTGGTTGAGACCCAGTACTTC,CSVAGRLLVETQYF
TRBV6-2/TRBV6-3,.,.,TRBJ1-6,TGTGCCAGCTTCTCAATGGGGTCACCCCTCCACTTT,CASFSMGSPLHF
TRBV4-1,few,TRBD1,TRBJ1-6,TGCGCCAGCAGCCAAGTCTGGACAGGGTATAATTCACCCCTCCACTTT,CASSQVWTGYNSPLHF
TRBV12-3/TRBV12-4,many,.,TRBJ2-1,TGTGCCAGCAGTTTAGGTCCGGCAGTTTTC,CASSLGPAVF
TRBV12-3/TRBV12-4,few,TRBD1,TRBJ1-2,TGTGCCAGCAGATCCGGGACAGGCCGTACTGGCTACACCTTC,CASRSGTGRTGYTF
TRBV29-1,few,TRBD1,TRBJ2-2,TGCAGCGTTGTTCTTAGACAGGGCAGAAACACCGGGGAGCTGTTTTTT,CSVVLRQGRNTGELFF
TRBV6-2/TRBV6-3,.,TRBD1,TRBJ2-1,TGTGCCAGCAGTACCTGGGACAGTACCTACAATGAGCAGTTCTTC,CASSTWDSTYNEQFF
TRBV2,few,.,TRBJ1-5,TGTGCCAGCCGGGACCCTAATCAGCCCCAGCATTTT,CASRDPNQPQHF
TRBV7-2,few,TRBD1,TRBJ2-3,TGTGCCAGCAGCTGGACAGGGGGGCGGACAGATACGCAGTATTTT,CASSWTGGRTDTQYF
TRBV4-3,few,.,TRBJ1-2,TGCGCCAGCAGCCCCGACAGGTTGTCCTACACCTTC,CASSPDRLSYTF
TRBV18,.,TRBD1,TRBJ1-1,TGTGCCAGCTCACAGGGGGCCGCCGGGGAAGCTTTCTTT,CASSQGAAGEAFF
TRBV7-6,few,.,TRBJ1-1,TGTGCCAGCAGCCGAAACTTTATTCCCACTGAAGCTTTCTTT,CASSRNFIPTEAFF
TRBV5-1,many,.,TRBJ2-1,TGCGCCAGCAGCTTCGGGGCCTTGAGCGATGAGCAGTTCTTC,CASSFGALSDEQFF
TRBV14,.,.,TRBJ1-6,TGTGCCAGCAGCCAAGTTTGGGCAGCACCCCTCCACTTT,CASSQVWAAPLHF
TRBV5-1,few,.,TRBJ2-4,TGCGCCAGCAGCAACCGGGACACATCAGCCAAAAACATTCAGTACTTC,CASSNRDTSAKNIQYF
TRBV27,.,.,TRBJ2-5,TGTGCCAGCAGTTTGTTAGGGGGCCAAGAGACCCAGTACTTC,CASSLLGGQETQYF
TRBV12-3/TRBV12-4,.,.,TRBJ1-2,TGTGCCAGCAGTTCACGCCGGGGGGACCTCTATGGCTACACCTTC,CASSSRRGDLYGYTF
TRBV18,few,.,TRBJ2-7,TGTGCCAGCTCAAGGGGACGCTACGAGCAGTACTTC,CASSRGRYEQYF
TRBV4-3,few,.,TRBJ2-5,TGCGCCAGCAGCCAAGGGGGCCAAGAGACCCAGTACTTC,CASSQGGQETQYF
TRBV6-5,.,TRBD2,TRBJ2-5,TGTGCCAGCAGTTATTCGGGGGGGAAGACCCAGTACTTC,CASSYSGGKTQYF
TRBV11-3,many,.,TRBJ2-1,TGTGCCAGCAGCTTAGGGGGGGACGACAATGAGCAGTTCTTC,CASSLGGDDNEQFF
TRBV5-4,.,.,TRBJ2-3,TGTGCCAGCAGCGCCGGGGACTTCCCAGATACGCAGTATTTT,CASSAGDFPDTQYF
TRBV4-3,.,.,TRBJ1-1,TGCGCCAGCAGCCCGGGACGGTACACTGAAGCTTTCTTT,CASSPGRYTEAFF
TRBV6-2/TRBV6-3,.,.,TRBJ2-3,TGTGCCAGCAGCTTCCTGTGGGATACGCAGTATTTT,CASSFLWDTQYF
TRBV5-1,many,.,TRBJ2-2,TGCGCCAGCAGCTATGACGGGAACACCGGGGAGCTGTTTTTT,CASSYDGNTGELFF
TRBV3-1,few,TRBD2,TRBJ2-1,TGTGCCAGCAGCCCGACTAGCATGGGGCACAATGAGCAGTTCTTC,CASSPTSMGHNEQFF
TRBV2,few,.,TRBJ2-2,TGTGCCAGCATGGCCGGGGAGCTGTTTTTT,CASMAGELFF